The 18 T cell receptor beta chains given below trace back to one sample, sequenced in a study of T cells in Graves' hyperthyroidism and ophthalmopathy. Researchers amplified the TCR beta CDR3 regions from RNA transcripts. First-round RT-PCR with HTBI primers amplified the TCR CDR3 region. TCRdb processed the multiplex PCR reads anew with MiXCR; each CDR3 protein has one entry. Of about 400,000 distinct CDR3 sequences listed, over 10% were seen once; the top ten hold over 8.5%. The sequencing input was blood. Receptors originate from a young woman with Graves' hyperthyroidism.

Note on this clonotype: A much bigger clone sits one base away, suggesting this may be a read error. The chain carries TRBV4-3 and TRBJ2-3; no reliable D call. The germline V gene has CDR1 LGHNA and CDR2 YSLEER. The CDR3 has 13 residues. The CDR3 DNA is TGCGCCGGCAGCCAATTTCCCACAGATACGCAGTATTTT. Its translation is CAGSQFPTDTQYF.

There are many counts of this clonotype. The V call is TRBV18, the J call TRBJ1-2; maybe TRBD1 (5 bases). There are 13 residues in the CDR3. Trimming removed 1 base from V and 7 bases from J, with 10 bases in between. The V gene's germline CDR1 is KGHSH and CDR2 LQKENI. The chain's CDR3 is CASSPRGDGGYTF. CDR3 nucleotides: TGTGCCAGCTCACCACGAGGGGACGGTGGCTACACCTTC.

The sample holds many counts of this clonotype. CDR3 nucleotide sequence: TGTGCCAGCAGTTCTGGGGAAGTGGGGGATGGCTACACCTTC. It translates to CASSSGEVGDGYTF. The chain has TRBV27 and TRBJ1-2; tentative D call: TRBD1 (5 bases). Trimming took 4 bases from V and 6 from J, leaving 15 bases between them. This CDR3 is 14 amino acids long. Germline assignment: CDR1 MNHEY and CDR2 SMNVEV (reference sequence).

The gene calls are TRBV19 and TRBJ2-7; TRBD2 agrees at 8 bases. J gave up 3 bases and V 4 bases, and 5 bases lay outside the gene matches. The germline V gene has CDR1 LNHDA and CDR2 SQIVND (reference sequence). CDR3 length equals 14 residues. CDR3 sequence: CASSTGTSFYEQYF. Here the CDR3 DNA reads TGTGCCAGTAGTACCGGGACTAGTTTCTACGAGCAGTACTTC.

This clonotype was found many times. CDR3 sequence reads: CASRNRGPYLFEAFF. CDR3 in DNA: TGTGCCAGCAGAAACAGGGGACCGTACCTCTTTGAAGCTTTCTTT. The chain recombines TRBV6-2 or TRBV6-3 with TRBJ1-1, with 7 bases lining up with TRBD1. This CDR3 comprises 15 residues. Germline CDR1 reads MNHEY; CDR2 reads SVGEGT. J was trimmed by 7 bases and V by 6 bases; bases with no gene match: 14.

This chain links TRBV4-1 with TRBJ1-2; D possibly corresponds to TRBD1 (5 bases). This CDR3 is built from 14 residues. Germline V gene sequence: CDR1 MGHRA, CDR2 YSYEKL. V lost 3 bases and J 4 bases, leaving 12 bases between the germline ends. For the CDR3, the DNA is TGCGCCAGCAGCCAGGTGGGACGGACCTATGGCTACACCTTC. Translating it yields CASSQVGRTYGYTF.

This rearrangement joins TRBV12-3 or TRBV12-4 to TRBJ2-3; 7 bases map to TRBD1. With V trimmed by 5 bases and J by 0 bases, 8 bases remained unmatched. The CDR3 sequence is 16 residues long. The CDR3 DNA sequence: TGTGCCAGCAGTCCTCAACGGACAGGAAGCACAGATACGCAGTATTTT. As protein: CASSPQRTGSTDTQYF.

The V gene is TRBV2, the J gene TRBJ1-4, with D perhaps matching TRBD1 (5 bases). The CDR3 is 15 residues long. Germline assignment: CDR1 SNHLY and CDR2 FYNNEI. Trimming removed 5 bases at V and 0 bases at J, with 10 bases between. The CDR3, as DNA: TGTGCCAGCAGTAGCAGGGCCGCAACTAATGAAAAACTGTTTTTT. Encoded protein: CASSSRAATNEKLFF.

This clonotype was seen many times. V and J are TRBV20-1 and TRBJ1-5; D is unresolved. CDR3 length: 13 amino acids. Trimming removed 5 bases at V and 7 bases at J, with 15 bases between. CDR1 is DFQATT and CDR2 is SNEGSKA in the germline V gene (reference sequence). The CDR3 DNA reads as TGCAGTGCTTCGCAGATAATGTCGCAGCCCCAGCATTTT. Translated: CSASQIMSQPQHF.

This clonotype has a count of ten or more. V gene TRBV28 combines with J gene TRBJ2-1; possibly TRBD1 for D (6 bases). Germline assignment: CDR1 MDHEN and CDR2 SYDVKM. The ends were cut back, 5 bases at V and 0 bases at J, with 14 bases in the middle. The CDR3 is 16 residues long. The CDR3 reads CASSQSTGNSYNEQFF. Written as DNA, the CDR3 is TGTGCCAGCAGTCAATCAACAGGGAACTCCTACAATGAGCAGTTCTTC. Full variable domain (missing parts from reference TRBV28 and TRBJ2-1): DVKVTQSSRYLVKRTGEKVFLECVQDMDHENMFWYRQDPGLGLRLIYFSYDVKMKEKGDIPEGYSVSREKKERFSLILESASTNQTSMYLCASSQSTGNSYNEQFFGPGTRLTVL.

This clonotype was detected many times. V gene TRBV7-8 combines with J gene TRBJ2-1; TRBD2 is a possible D gene (6 bases). The CDR3 spans 13 residues. V dropped 5 bases and J dropped 15 bases, with 20 bases sitting between them. Germline lookup yields CDR1 SGHVS and CDR2 FQNEAQ. The DNA of the CDR3 is TGTGCCAGCAGCCCCGAGGTAGGGACTCCTCCGTTCTTC. As protein: CASSPEVGTPPFF.

In its sample, this clonotype was seen many times. This chain's CDR3 is CASSGPDDGGTQYF. The CDR3 DNA sequence: TGTGCCAGCAGTGGGCCGGACGATGGGGGGACCCAGTACTTC. This chain joins TRBV2 and TRBJ2-5; D is possibly TRBD1 or TRBD2 (5 bases each). Germline V CDR1 and CDR2: SNHLY, FYNNEI. Trimming pared 4 bases from V and 7 bases from J, leaving 16 bases between. This CDR3 has 14 amino acids.

This clonotype was counted a few times. This chain uses TRBV5-6 with TRBJ2-1; D uncertain. This CDR3 spans 15 amino acids. Trimming took off 6 bases at V and 9 bases at J, with 22 bases between the two ends. In germline, CDR1 is SGHDT, CDR2 YYEEEE. The CDR3 DNA reads TGTGCCAGCACCGAAATCGCCCGGCAAGTCGGTGAGCAGTTCTTC. Residues: CASTEIARQVGEQFF.

This clonotype was observed a handful of times. V gene TRBV3-1 combines with J gene TRBJ1-5; D gene uncertain. The germline V gene has CDR1 LGHDT and CDR2 YNNKEL (reference sequence). Trimming cost V 0 bases and J 4 bases, with 4 bases left between them. This CDR3 spans 13 amino acids. CDR3 nucleotides: TGTGCCAGCAGCCAAGAAGAAAATCAGCCCCAGCATTTT. As protein: CASSQEENQPQHF. Full variable domain (outside the CDR3, taken from reference TRBV3-1 and TRBJ1-5): DTAVSQTPKYLVTQMGNDKSIKCEQNLGHDTMYWYKQDSKKFLKIMFSYNNKELIINETVPNRFSPKSPDKAHLNLHINSLELGDSAVYFCASSQEENQPQHFGDGTRLSIL.

This chain links TRBV6-4 with TRBJ2-6, with D unclear. Trimming left V 2 bases short and J 0 bases short, with 5 bases between. The germline V gene encodes CDR1 MRHNA and CDR2 SNTAGT. The CDR3 loop spans 15 amino acids. In nucleotides, the CDR3 is TGTGCCAGCAGTGACGAGAGCTCTGGGGCCAACGTCCTGACTTTC. As protein: CASSDESSGANVLTF.

The V call is TRBV5-5, the J call TRBJ2-3; the D gene is possibly TRBD2 (5 bases). V was shortened by 3 bases and J by 11 bases, with 19 bases between the two germline ends. CDR3 length: 14 residues. Germline assignment: CDR1 SGHKS and CDR2 YYEKEE (reference sequence). CDR3 coding DNA: TGTGCCAGCAGCTGGGGATCTTGGACTGAGGGGCAGTATTTT. This encodes CASSWGSWTEGQYF.

Of note for this clonotype: A much larger clone differs by one base, so this may be a read error. CDR3 sequence: CASSTRQGAEASF. CDR3 nucleotide sequence: TGTGCCAGCAGCACCCGACAGGGGGCTGAAGCTTCCTTT. V gene TRBV11-3 combines with J gene TRBJ1-1, with 10 bases identical to TRBD1. The CDR3 is 13 amino acids. Germline-derived CDR1 and CDR2 are SGHNT and YENEEA.

The table lists this clonotype with a few counts. The V and J genes are TRBV5-8 and TRBJ2-1; D might be TRBD1 (6 bases). V lost 3 bases, J lost 9 bases, and 16 bases lay in between. This CDR3 has 14 residues. The V gene's germline CDR1 is SGHTS and CDR2 YDEGEE. CDR3 sequence reads: CASSSRGPNGEQFF. The CDR3 nucleotides read TGTGCCAGCAGCTCCAGGGGACCCAATGGTGAGCAGTTCTTC.